This T cell receptor (beta chain) was documented in a study of PD-1 blockade in mismatch repair-deficient tumors. As to this clone: Antigen unknown.

The study, taken as a whole, reports: Tumor-resident clones, often undetectable pretreatment in blood, expanded then contracted after pembrolizumab.

The table came from immunoSEQ multiplex PCR; TCRdb's copy has only in-frame clones and leaves some out. The table lists 100,000 to 150,000 clones, around 86% of them singletons, with roughly 14% in the top ten. The germline CDR1 and CDR2 sequences are LGHNA and YSLEER. CDR3 length: 15 amino acids. Sequencing was performed on peripheral blood, taken 44 weeks after starting pembrolizumab. This rearrangement joins TRBV4-3 to TRBJ2-5; D might be TRBD1 (5 bases). The J call may be in error: the DNA end matches TRBJ2-7 better. The receptor's source is an adult with mismatch repair-deficient cancer. CDR3 protein: CASSQDRQGSYEQYF. CDR3 nucleotide sequence: TGCGCCAGCAGCCAAGATCGGCAGGGCTCCTACGAGCAGTACTTC.